The 7 T cell receptor beta chains in this list originate from one sample, sequenced in a study of a mutant IDH1 vaccine in newly diagnosed glioma. The antigens these receptors bind are not known. Sequencing was performed with immunoSEQ multiplex PCR; in TCRdb, only in-frame clones are kept and a portion is missing. The sample lists 32,000 or so clones, roughly 90% occurring once. As for time point: week 5, during vaccination. A single vaccine dose contained 300 ug of mutant IDH1 20-mer peptide, and topical imiquimod was used with it. Sequenced here: peripheral blood mononuclear cells (PBMCs), sampled from a glioma patient whose treatment included an IDH1 peptide vaccine. Receptor source: a woman aged 40-49 years with glioma. Some clones in this sample may be carry-over from other donors' samples.

V is TRBV7-9 and J is TRBJ1-4; no clear D gene. The CDR3 contains 17 residues. The V gene's germline CDR1 is SEHNR and CDR2 FQNEAQ (reference sequence). V was shortened by 3 bases and J by 0 bases, with 14 bases between the two germline ends. This chain's CDR3 is CASSFKRGWATNEKLFF. CDR3 nucleotides: TGTGCCAGCAGCTTCAAACGGGGATGGGCAACTAATGAAAAACTGTTTTTT.

This chain uses TRBV7-2 with TRBJ1-3; D is possibly TRBD1 (5 bases). Trimming pared 0 bases from V and 2 bases from J, leaving 14 bases between. This CDR3 contains 17 residues. Germline V gene sequence: CDR1 SGHTA, CDR2 FQGNSA. For the CDR3, the DNA is TGTGCCAGCAGCTTAGCCCAGGGAGGTCAGCCTGGAAACACCATATATTTT. This gives the protein CASSLAQGGQPGNTIYF.

This clone was observed once. This sequence joins TRBV27 and TRBJ2-7, with D perhaps TRBD2 (5 bases). The CDR3 spans 14 residues. Germline V gene data show CDR1 as MNHEY and CDR2 as SMNVEV (reference sequence). Deletions cut 5 bases from V and 7 bases from J, with 18 bases between. The chain's CDR3 is CASSLRGYSPEQYF. The CDR3 bases are TGTGCCAGCAGTCTCCGGGGATACTCTCCGGAGCAGTACTTC.

The chain carries TRBV29-1 and TRBJ1-4; D not certain. Per germline, CDR1 SQVTM and CDR2 ANQGSEA. The CDR3 has 13 amino acids. V lost 4 bases, J lost 7 bases, and 13 bases lay in between. The CDR3 coding sequence is TGCAGCGTTGTGAGCCGCTTGGGTGAAAAACTGTTTTTT. This gives the protein CSVVSRLGEKLFF.

The rearrangement uses TRBV11-2 and TRBJ1-1; no clear D gene. V gave up 3 bases and J gave up 4 bases, with 15 bases separating them. Germline V lookup: CDR1 SGHAT, CDR2 FQNNGV. There are 15 residues in the CDR3. The chain's CDR3 is CASSFNRRAATEAFF. CDR3 nucleotide sequence: TGTGCCAGCAGCTTTAACCGGAGGGCTGCCACTGAAGCTTTCTTT.

This clone was detected only a few times. The J gene is TRBJ1-1, the V gene TRBV28; weak D call: TRBD1 (6 bases). The V and J ends lost 6 bases and 5 bases respectively, with 25 bases between them. The germline V gene encodes CDR1 MDHEN and CDR2 SYDVKM. CDR3 length: 17 residues. The CDR3 DNA is TGTGCCAGCAGCCATTTAGGGTTACAGGGAGGAGAGACTGAAGCTTTCTTT. Encoded protein: CASSHLGLQGGETEAFF.

The CDR3 DNA sequence: TGTGCCAGCAGTTCCGCCGAGAGGCTGGGCTATGGCTACACCTTC. This sequence encodes CASSSAERLGYGYTF. The chain is built from TRBV28 and TRBJ1-2; D is undetermined. The CDR3 has 15 residues. The V and J ends lost 4 bases and 4 bases respectively, with 16 bases between them. CDR1 and CDR2 (germline): MDHEN, SYDVKM.